Listed below are T cell receptor beta chains from one sample, sequenced in a study of vaccination and CD4 T cells after COVID-19. Antigen specificity for these receptors is unknown. A single record per CDR3 protein comes from TCRdb applying MiXCR to the PCR reads. In the table there are over 10,000 distinct CDR3 sequences, approximately 58% of which are singletons. The sample was CD4+ T cells from blood, cultured in vitro. All receptors come from a human donor who had recovered from COVID-19. Both conserved end residues are part of each CDR3. A D gene is named only where the DNA matches it firmly. Not every row has a clone size; where given, it reads once, few, many or a size class.

>.|TRBJ2-5|TRBV4-2|.
TGTGCCAGCAGCCAAGACCAATTTCAAGAGACCCAGTACTTC
CASSQDQFQETQYF
>.|TRBJ2-2|TRBV6-1|few
TGTGCCAGCAGTGAAGCGGGGTTGGGCACCGGGGAGCTGTTTTTT
CASSEAGLGTGELFF
>.|TRBJ2-5|TRBV12-3/TRBV12-4|few
TGTGCCAGCAGTCCTCGGACAGCCCAAGAGACCCAGTACTTC
CASSPRTAQETQYF
>.|TRBJ1-5|TRBV20-1|.
TGCAGTGCTGACAGCCAGAGCAATCAGCCCCAGCATTTT
CSADSQSNQPQHF
>.|TRBJ2-2|TRBV4-1|.
TGCGCCAGCAGCCAGACTAACCTGAACACCGGGGAGCTGTTTTTT
CASSQTNLNTGELFF
>TRBD2|TRBJ2-3|TRBV4-2|.
TGTGCCAGCAGCCCGCGAGCGGGGACGGGGGATACGCAGTATTTT
CASSPRAGTGDTQYF
>.|TRBJ2-5|TRBV27|.
TGTGCCAGCAGTTTATATGCAGGGTGGAGAGGAGAGACCCAGTACTTC
CASSLYAGWRGETQYF
>.|TRBJ2-7|TRBV27|.
TGTGCCAGCAGTTTTAGGGGGGCGCGAAATGGCGAGCAGTACTTC
CASSFRGARNGEQYF
>.|TRBJ2-2|TRBV6-1|.
TGTGCCAGCAGCACGACAGCCTCTACCGGGGAGCTGTTTTTT
CASSTTASTGELFF
>TRBD1|TRBJ2-1|TRBV9|.
TGTGCCAGCAGCGTAGATATGGGACAGGGGGCGTGGAAGCAGTTCTTC
CASSVDMGQGAWKQFF
>.|TRBJ2-3|TRBV29-1|.
TGCAGCGTTTTAATCGGGAGTAATACGCAGTATTTT
CSVLIGSNTQYF
>TRBD1|TRBJ1-1|TRBV11-2|.
TGTGCCAGCAGCCCCGGACAGGGGGTGAACACTGAAGCTTTCTTT
CASSPGQGVNTEAFF
>TRBD2|TRBJ2-2|TRBV18|.
TGTGCCAGCTCACGTAGCGGGATCGTTTCGAACACCGGGGAGCTGTTTTTT
CASSRSGIVSNTGELFF
>TRBD1|TRBJ2-3|TRBV25-1|.
TGTGCCAGCAGTGTAGGGGGCCTTCACACAGATACGCAGTATTTT
CASSVGGLHTDTQYF
>.|TRBJ2-1|TRBV24-1|few
TGTGCCACCAGTGGACCGGGACTCTACAATGAGCAGTTCTTC
CATSGPGLYNEQFF
>.|TRBJ2-2|TRBV7-9|.
TGTGCCAGCAGCCCCCCATTAAGCGTAGGGGAGCTGTTTTTT
CASSPPLSVGELFF
>.|TRBJ1-5|TRBV5-6|.
TGTGCCAGCAGCCGACGAGGGGCCCCCAATCAGCCCCAGCATTTT
CASSRRGAPNQPQHF
>.|TRBJ2-7|TRBV2|.
TGTGCCAGCAGTGAATTTGAGGGGTTAACCTACGAGCAGTACTTC
CASSEFEGLTYEQYF
>.|TRBJ1-5|TRBV27|hyperexpanded
TGTGCCAGCAGTTCAGCCGAGGGAGGCAATCAGCCCCAGCATTTT
CASSSAEGGNQPQHF
>.|TRBJ2-3|TRBV2|.
TGTGCCAGCACCCGAGTGGGGGTTTCCACAGATACGCAGTATTTT
CASTRVGVSTDTQYF
>.|TRBJ2-5|TRBV27|.
TGTGCCAGCAGTCGGGACAGACTAGCCCAAGAGACCCAGTACTTC
CASSRDRLAQETQYF
>TRBD1|TRBJ1-5|TRBV2|.
TGTGCCAGCAGCAGGGGGACGAGCAATCAGCCCCAGCATTTT
CASSRGTSNQPQHF
>TRBD2|TRBJ2-3|TRBV28|.
TGTGCCAGCAGTTGGGGTGCGGGAGGCAGCACAGATACGCAGTATTTT
CASSWGAGGSTDTQYF
>TRBD2|TRBJ2-1|TRBV2|few
TGTGCCAGCAGTGACGAAGGGGGACTAGTGGGACACTTC
CASSDEGGLVGHF
>.|TRBJ1-6|TRBV27|once
TGTGCCAGCACTCCCCGGGGGGGTCTCCCTCCGACCCTCCACTTT
CASTPRGGLPPTLHF
>TRBD2|TRBJ2-3|TRBV6-5|.
TGTGCCAGCAGTTACTCGAGCGGGGGGCCGCCAGATACGCAGTATTTT
CASSYSSGGPPDTQYF
>TRBD2|TRBJ2-7|TRBV12-3/TRBV12-4|.
TGTGCCAGCAGTGGACTAGCGGGGGACTACGAGCAGTACTTC
CASSGLAGDYEQYF
>.|TRBJ2-1|TRBV5-1|.
TGCGCCAGCAGCTTTAGCTACAATGAGCAGTTCTTC
CASSFSYNEQFF
>TRBD1|TRBJ2-5|TRBV2|few
TGTGCCAGCAGTGTTGAGGGGGCTGAGACCCAGTACTTC
CASSVEGAETQYF
>TRBD1|TRBJ2-7|TRBV20-1|once
TGCAGTGCTGGAGGACAGGGGGAATACGAGCAGTACTTC
CSAGGQGEYEQYF
>TRBD1|TRBJ2-7|TRBV2|large
TGTGCCAGCAGCTCCGGGACAGGGGGATACGAGCAGTACTTC
CASSSGTGGYEQYF
>TRBD1|TRBJ2-1|TRBV4-3|.
TGCGCCAGCAGCCTAGACCCCGGGACAGGGATGAGTGAGCAGTTCTTC
CASSLDPGTGMSEQFF
>TRBD1|TRBJ2-5|TRBV4-1|.
TGCGCCAGCAGCCAGAGTTGGGGACAGTACCCGAAAGAGACCCAGTACTTC
CASSQSWGQYPKETQYF
>.|TRBJ1-2|TRBV19|few
TGTGCCAGTAGTATTCGGGCCTATGGCTACACCTTC
CASSIRAYGYTF
>TRBD2|TRBJ2-2|TRBV10-3|.
TGTGCCATAAGGAGCGGGGCGGACACCGGGGAGCTGTTTTTT
CAIRSGADTGELFF
>.|TRBJ2-2|TRBV6-5|.
TGTGCCAGCAGTTACCGGGGGGCGGTCACCGGGGAGCTGTTTTTT
CASSYRGAVTGELFF
>.|TRBJ1-3|TRBV20-1|.
TGCAGTGCTAGACACCCCGGGGGCACCATATATTTT
CSARHPGGTIYF
>TRBD1|TRBJ1-4|TRBV20-1|.
TGCAGTGCTAGGTCAGGGGGGCACGAAAAACTGTTTTTT
CSARSGGHEKLFF